This T cell receptor beta chain was sequenced during a study of graft-versus-host responses after intestinal transplantation. Study-wide context: Every recipient underwent anti-thymocyte globulin induction, then tacrolimus and steroids for 2 to 3 years.

The plating included around 200,000 irradiated, violet-dye-labeled stimulator cells together with around 200,000 CFSE-labeled responder cells. Germline V gene sequence: CDR1 SGHDN, CDR2 FVKESK. The germline V and J ends were trimmed by 0 bases and 4 bases, with 12 bases remaining between them. The CDR3 loop spans 15 amino acids. Here immunoSEQ multiplex PCR was the method, and the copy in TCRdb shows in-frame clones only, minus some. The sample consists of tens of thousands of clones, roughly two fifths of them appearing once. General observations from the study: Allograft graft-versus-host to host-versus-graft clonal ratios ran high in patients with graft-donor T cell macrochimerism.

This clone is labeled medium-sized. The V gene is TRBV14, the J gene TRBJ1-1; tentative D call: TRBD1 (6 bases). This TCR came from a human patient who was an organ donor for intestinal transplantation. Here the sequenced sample was alloreactive CD8+ T cells from a mixed lymphocyte reaction culture, taken before transplantation. Subset meaning: CFSE-low proliferating T cells sorted from roughly six-day pre-transplant mixed lymphocyte reaction (GvH or HvG direction). The CDR3 sequence: CASSQEAGVSTEAFF. The CDR3 nucleotides are TGTGCCAGCAGCCAAGAAGCAGGGGTGAGCACTGAAGCTTTCTTT.